This is a list of T cell receptor beta chains from one sample in a study of radiotherapy plus CTLA-4 blockade in lung cancer. The assay was immunoSEQ multiplex PCR, and TCRdb's table has in-frame clones only and misses some. This repertoire shows around 31,000 clones, approximately 80% found once; its top ten account for roughly 7.4%. This specimen was peripheral blood, taken from a patient treated with radiotherapy plus ipilimumab. The receptors here all came from a human donor with non-small cell lung cancer who had stable disease on radiotherapy plus ipilimumab. Each CDR3 is given with its conserved first and last residue. The order of the fields is CDR3 DNA, CDR3 protein, D gene, clone size, V gene, J gene. D genes are given only for firm matches. Clone size is stated in some rows and not others, as once, few, many or a class when expanded.

CDR3nt: TGTGCCAGCAGCTTGCGACAAACGCCTGCTAACTATGGCTACACCTTC; CDR3aa: CASSLRQTPANYGYTF; d_gene: -; abundance: -; v_gene: TRBV7-9; j_gene: TRBJ1-2
CDR3nt: TGTGCCAGCAGCTTGGCGGGGGGGGCAGATACGCAGTATTTT; CDR3aa: CASSLAGGADTQYF; d_gene: TRBD2; abundance: -; v_gene: TRBV7-3; j_gene: TRBJ2-3
CDR3nt: TGTGCCAGCAGCGTAGGACAGTGGTGGGCTGGCGAGCAGTTCTTC; CDR3aa: CASSVGQWWAGEQFF; d_gene: -; abundance: once; v_gene: TRBV9; j_gene: TRBJ2-1
CDR3nt: TGCAGCGCCCGGACAGGGGAGTACTCACCCCTCCACTTT; CDR3aa: CSARTGEYSPLHF; d_gene: TRBD1; abundance: few; v_gene: TRBV29-1; j_gene: TRBJ1-6
CDR3nt: TGTGCCAGCAGCCCCCTTAGCGGGGGGAGCACAGATACGCAGTATTTT; CDR3aa: CASSPLSGGSTDTQYF; d_gene: TRBD2; abundance: -; v_gene: TRBV13; j_gene: TRBJ2-3
CDR3nt: TGTGCCAGTAGGGGTCGGGGCGGAACCTACAATGAGCAGTTCTTC; CDR3aa: CASRGRGGTYNEQFF; d_gene: -; abundance: -; v_gene: TRBV19; j_gene: TRBJ2-1
CDR3nt: TGTGCCAGCATAAACACTCGGGGAGGGCTAGCCTACACAGATACGCAGTATTTT; CDR3aa: CASINTRGGLAYTDTQYF; d_gene: TRBD2; abundance: -; v_gene: TRBV2; j_gene: TRBJ2-3
CDR3nt: TGTGCCAGCAGTTATAGACAGGGGGCAACCGGGGAGCTGTTTTTT; CDR3aa: CASSYRQGATGELFF; d_gene: TRBD1; abundance: -; v_gene: TRBV6-5; j_gene: TRBJ2-2
CDR3nt: TGTGCCAGCCGTACGGGAGCGGGGGGGTTCGGGGAGCAGTTCTTC; CDR3aa: CASRTGAGGFGEQFF; d_gene: TRBD2; abundance: -; v_gene: TRBV6-5; j_gene: TRBJ2-1
CDR3nt: TGTGCCAGTACCTCTTCTTCGGGGGGGCCCGCAGGTGGCTACACCTTC; CDR3aa: CASTSSSGGPAGGYTF; d_gene: -; abundance: -; v_gene: TRBV19; j_gene: TRBJ1-2
CDR3nt: TGTGCCAGCACCCACCGGGACAAATCTTCACCCCTCCACTTT; CDR3aa: CASTHRDKSSPLHF; d_gene: -; abundance: -; v_gene: TRBV25-1; j_gene: TRBJ1-6
CDR3nt: TGTGCCAGCAGAGTACAGGGGTTGAACACTGAAGCTTTCTTT; CDR3aa: CASRVQGLNTEAFF; d_gene: TRBD1; abundance: -; v_gene: TRBV28; j_gene: TRBJ1-1
CDR3nt: TGTGCCTGGAGGCTTACAGGGGGCGGAAACACCATATATTTT; CDR3aa: CAWRLTGGGNTIYF; d_gene: TRBD1; abundance: -; v_gene: TRBV30; j_gene: TRBJ1-3
CDR3nt: TGTGCCAGCATTCACACGGGGGGGCCCACAGATACGCAGTATTTT; CDR3aa: CASIHTGGPTDTQYF; d_gene: TRBD2; abundance: -; v_gene: TRBV6-6; j_gene: TRBJ2-3
CDR3nt: TGTGCCACCAGCAGAGGCAGGGTTGATCAGCCCCAGCATTTT; CDR3aa: CATSRGRVDQPQHF; d_gene: -; abundance: -; v_gene: TRBV15; j_gene: TRBJ1-5
CDR3nt: TGTGCCAGCAGTTTAACAGGGGCCTATGGCTACACCTTC; CDR3aa: CASSLTGAYGYTF; d_gene: TRBD1; abundance: -; v_gene: TRBV28; j_gene: TRBJ1-2
CDR3nt: TGTGCCAGCAGTGTGGGGAATACGAGGGGCTACACCTTC; CDR3aa: CASSVGNTRGYTF; d_gene: -; abundance: -; v_gene: TRBV25-1; j_gene: TRBJ1-2
CDR3nt: TGTGCTAGTGGTTTGTCGCTAGCGGGTTTCACCGGGGAGCTGTTTTTT; CDR3aa: CASGLSLAGFTGELFF; d_gene: TRBD2; abundance: -; v_gene: TRBV12-5; j_gene: TRBJ2-2
CDR3nt: TGTGCCAGCCTGCAAGTCCCGGGGGAGACCCAGTACTTC; CDR3aa: CASLQVPGETQYF; d_gene: -; abundance: -; v_gene: TRBV6-5; j_gene: TRBJ2-5
CDR3nt: TGTGCCTGGAGTAGAGGGGGGAACACTGAAGCTTTCTTT; CDR3aa: CAWSRGGNTEAFF; d_gene: -; abundance: -; v_gene: TRBV30; j_gene: TRBJ1-1
CDR3nt: TGCGCCAGCAGCTTGGGAGACTCCGGGGCCGGTTCACCCCTCCACTTT; CDR3aa: CASSLGDSGAGSPLHF; d_gene: -; abundance: -; v_gene: TRBV5-1; j_gene: TRBJ1-6
CDR3nt: TGCAGCGTTGGAGGTCAGGGGCCTAACTATGGCTACACCTTC; CDR3aa: CSVGGQGPNYGYTF; d_gene: -; abundance: -; v_gene: TRBV29-1; j_gene: TRBJ1-2
CDR3nt: TGCGCCAGCAGTGATGAGTTGGGGAAGCATGAGCAGTTCTTC; CDR3aa: CASSDELGKHEQFF; d_gene: -; abundance: -; v_gene: TRBV10-1; j_gene: TRBJ2-1
CDR3nt: TGTGCCAGCAGCTCGCGAGGCCAGGAGACCGGGGAGCTGTTTTTT; CDR3aa: CASSSRGQETGELFF; d_gene: -; abundance: -; v_gene: TRBV7-9; j_gene: TRBJ2-2
CDR3nt: TGTGCCTGCACACAGGGGCCCTTATCTGGGGCCAACGTCCTGACTTTC; CDR3aa: CACTQGPLSGANVLTF; d_gene: TRBD1; abundance: -; v_gene: TRBV30; j_gene: TRBJ2-6
CDR3nt: TGTGCCAGCTCACCATTGTCGTCAGACGTCTCTGGAAACACCATATATTTT; CDR3aa: CASSPLSSDVSGNTIYF; d_gene: -; abundance: -; v_gene: TRBV18; j_gene: TRBJ1-3
CDR3nt: TGCGCCAGCAGCTTTACGGGACAGGGAGCAACTAATGAAAAACTGTTTTTT; CDR3aa: CASSFTGQGATNEKLFF; d_gene: TRBD1; abundance: -; v_gene: TRBV5-1; j_gene: TRBJ1-4